Listed here are 27 T cell receptor beta chains from one sample, sequenced in a study of CD8 T cells in Susac syndrome. When the RNA was reverse transcribed, random hexamers were used with an input of about 0.5 to 1 ug. One entry per CDR3 protein, called by TCRdb with MiXCR from the immunoSEQ multiplex PCR reads. The sample consists of some 120,000 distinct CDR3 sequences, about 95% of them appearing once. The sequenced sample was CD4+ T cells from PBMCs. The receptors here all came from a human donor in good health.

J is TRBJ1-4 and V is TRBV4-1; 11 positions match TRBD1. Germline trimming cut 1 base from V and 0 bases from J; bases unmatched to any gene: 7. The V gene's germline CDR1 is MGHRA and CDR2 YSYEKL. This CDR3 spans 19 amino acids. This CDR3 reads CASSQASGQGVATNEKLFF. In nucleotides, the CDR3 is TGCGCCAGCAGCCAAGCTTCGGGACAGGGGGTTGCAACTAATGAAAAACTGTTTTTT.

The chain couples TRBV24-1 to TRBJ2-6; D unresolved. Germline CDR1 is KGHDR and CDR2 is SFDVKD. The CDR3 extends over 15 amino acids. V gave up 4 bases and J gave up 0 bases, with 6 bases separating them. The CDR3 spells CATSEPSSGANVLTF. CDR3 DNA sequence: TGTGCCACCAGTGAGCCCAGCTCTGGGGCCAACGTCCTGACTTTC.

Only one count was recorded for this clonotype. This sequence joins TRBV3-1 and TRBJ1-1; TRBD1 might be the D (5 bases). Germline CDR1 is LGHDT and CDR2 is YNNKEL (reference sequence). V was pared by 1 base and J by 4 bases, with 7 bases between. The CDR3 is 13 residues long. The CDR3 nucleotides are TGTGCCAGCAGCCAAGGAGGGGTCACTGAAGCTTTCTTT. This gives the protein CASSQGGVTEAFF.

The gene calls are TRBV28 and TRBJ1-5, with 10 bases aligning to TRBD1. The length of the CDR3 is 15 residues. The V gene's germline CDR1 is MDHEN and CDR2 SYDVKM. V gave up 6 bases and J gave up 3 bases; unmatched junction bases: 5. DNA for the CDR3: TGTGCCAGCAGAGCGGACAGGGGGAACAATCAGCCCCAGCATTTT. It codes for CASRADRGNNQPQHF.

The chain couples TRBV29-1 to TRBJ1-3; D gene unclear. V lost 4 bases and J 2 bases, leaving 9 bases between the germline ends. CDR1 is SQVTM, CDR2 ANQGSEA, per germline. The CDR3 is made up of 13 amino acids. For the CDR3, the DNA is TGCAGCGTTGTCTTTCAGGCTGGAAACACCATATATTTT. Translating it yields CSVVFQAGNTIYF. The full variable domain, its missing parts supplied by reference TRBV29-1 and TRBJ1-3, is SAVISQKPSRDICQRGTSLTIQCQVDSQVTMMFWYRQQPGQSLTLIATANQGSEATYESGFVIDKFPISRPNLTFSTLTVSNMSPEDSSIYLCSVVFQAGNTIYFGEGSWLTVV.

This chain uses TRBV7-2 with TRBJ1-2, with a possible D match to TRBD1 (6 bases). The germline CDR1 and CDR2 sequences are SGHTA and FQGNSA. Trimming cost V 6 bases and J 3 bases, with 11 bases left between them. The CDR3 covers 13 residues. This chain's CDR3 is CASSFYRDYGYTF. The DNA of the CDR3 is TGTGCCAGCAGTTTTTACAGGGACTATGGCTACACCTTC. Combining the CDR3 with reference TRBV7-2 and TRBJ1-2 gives the whole variable domain GAGVSQSPSNKVTEKGKDVELRCDPISGHTALYWYRQSLGQGLEFLIYFQGNSAPDKSGLPSDRFSAERTGGSVSTLTIQRTQQEDSAVYLCASSFYRDYGYTFGSGTRLTVV.

In DNA form, the CDR3 reads TGTGCCAGCAGCTTGCGCCAGGATAACGAAAAACTGTTTTTT. Translated: CASSLRQDNEKLFF. This sequence joins TRBV5-8 and TRBJ1-4, with D unclear. Germline CDR1 and CDR2: SGHTS and YDEGEE. This CDR3 contains 14 residues. The V gene lost 1 base and the J gene lost 8 bases, with 12 bases spanning the gap. The full variable domain, in which reference TRBV5-8 and TRBJ1-4 provide the parts outside the CDR3, is EAGVTQSPTHLIKTRGQQATLRCSPISGHTSVYWYQQALGLGLQFLLWYDEGEERNRGNFPPRFSGRQFPNYSSELNVNALELEDSALYLCASSLRQDNEKLFFGSGTQLSVL.

The rearrangement joins TRBV24-1 to TRBJ1-1; D is possibly TRBD1 (6 bases). Trimming left V 8 bases short and J 1 base short, with 13 bases between. CDR3 size: 14 residues. The germline gives CDR1 KGHDR, CDR2 SFDVKD. The DNA of the CDR3 is TGTGCCACCACCTCGGGACACACGAACACTGAAGCTTTCTTT. Its translation is CATTSGHTNTEAFF.

The rearrangement links TRBV3-1 to TRBJ2-5; TRBD2 aligns across 11 bases. The CDR3 runs to 15 residues. The V gene's germline CDR1 is LGHDT and CDR2 YNNKEL (reference sequence). V lost 4 bases, J lost 4 bases, and 5 bases stayed unmatched. Written as DNA, the CDR3 is TGTGCCAGCAGCCCCCCTACTAGCGGGAGAGAGACCCAGTACTTC. Translating it yields CASSPPTSGRETQYF.

This clonotype was seen once. The chain has TRBV5-1 and TRBJ1-5; TRBD1 agrees at 7 bases. V was pared by 7 bases and J by 5 bases, with 6 bases of the junction left unmatched. The CDR3 is made up of 13 amino acids. In germline, CDR1 is SGHRS, CDR2 YFSETQ. CDR3 sequence: CASRDSTDQPQHF. In DNA, the CDR3 is TGCGCCAGCCGGGACAGTACAGATCAGCCCCAGCATTTT.

This sequence joins TRBV25-1 and TRBJ2-7; 11 nucleotides align to TRBD1. V shed 6 bases, J shed 2 bases, and the junction held 6 bases outside the gene matches. The CDR3 loop spans 15 amino acids. Germline CDR1 reads MGHDK; CDR2 reads SYGVNS. The CDR3 region has the DNA TGTGCCAGCAGCGACCGGGACAGGGGGACCTACGAGCAGTACTTC. It translates to CASSDRDRGTYEQYF.

V and J are TRBV2 and TRBJ1-1, with 11 bases matching TRBD1. The CDR3 covers 14 residues. Germline CDR1 is SNHLY and CDR2 is FYNNEI. The trim removed 4 bases at V and 5 bases at J, leaving 3 bases unmatched. The DNA of the CDR3 is TGTGCCAGCAGTGGGGACAGGGGGAGAACTGAAGCTTTCTTT. Protein: CASSGDRGRTEAFF.

The CDR3 sequence: CASSEDGGYTF. DNA of the CDR3: TGTGCCAGCAGTGAGGATGGCGGCTACACCTTC. The chain recombines TRBV28 with TRBJ1-2, with D unresolved. The CDR3 is 11 amino acids. Germline-derived CDR1 and CDR2 are MDHEN and SYDVKM. V was clipped by 5 bases and J by 8 bases, with 9 bases between them.

V is TRBV28 and J is TRBJ1-5; D is ambiguous. This CDR3 has 17 amino acids. Trimming left V 11 bases short and J 0 bases short, with 23 bases between. Germline CDR1 MDHEN, CDR2 SYDVKM. The CDR3 bases are TGTGCCGGATCGTCTATAGGAGGGAGCCATAGCAATCAGCCCCAGCATTTT. It specifies CAGSSIGGSHSNQPQHF.

The V and J genes are TRBV7-2 and TRBJ2-5; TRBD2 matches at 7 bases. Losses at the gene ends were 1 base for V and 1 base for J; bases not matched to a gene: 3. The CDR3 contains 15 residues. Germline CDR1 SGHTA, CDR2 FQGNSA. CDR3 nucleotide sequence: TGTGCCAGCAGCTTAGGGGGACTACTCCAAGAGACCCAGTACTTC. It translates to CASSLGGLLQETQYF.

The genes are TRBV12-3 or TRBV12-4 and TRBJ1-1; D might be TRBD1 (6 bases). V lost 4 bases and J 4 bases, leaving 10 bases between the germline ends. This CDR3 region has 13 residues. CDR3 region: CASSSIQGTEAFF. CDR3 DNA: TGTGCCAGCAGTTCCATACAGGGCACTGAAGCTTTCTTT.

The chain combines TRBV24-1 with TRBJ2-2, with TRBD1 matching 9 bases. CDR1 and CDR2 (germline): KGHDR, SFDVKD. V gave up 3 bases and J gave up 4 bases; unmatched junction bases: 5. The CDR3 is made up of 16 amino acids. In nucleotides, the CDR3 is TGTGCCACCAGTGATACCGGGACAGGGATCACCGGGGAGCTGTTTTTT. This gives the protein CATSDTGTGITGELFF.

The chain links TRBV7-2 to TRBJ1-5; possible D gene TRBD1, 6 bases. CDR3 length: 17 residues. Trimming left V 5 bases short and J 2 bases short, with 19 bases between. The germline V gene has CDR1 SGHTA and CDR2 FQGNSA. The CDR3 DNA sequence: TGTGCCAGCAGCCCGAGGGGGGGACCCGGGGGCAATCAGCCCCAGCATTTT. Translating gives CASSPRGGPGGNQPQHF.

The rearrangement uses TRBV12-3 or TRBV12-4 and TRBJ1-2, with TRBD1 as a possible D gene (6 bases). The CDR3 runs to 13 residues. Trimming removed 6 bases from V and 8 bases from J, with 16 bases in between. CDR3 in DNA: TGTGCCAGCAGCCAGGGGCCTGTCGAGGGCTACACCTTC. Protein: CASSQGPVEGYTF.

V is TRBV2 and J is TRBJ1-5, with D hard to call. CDR3 length equals 15 residues. The germline gives CDR1 SNHLY, CDR2 FYNNEI. V lost 3 bases to trimming and J lost 4 bases, with 13 bases between them. This CDR3 reads CASSEEALLNQPQHF. In nucleotides, the CDR3 is TGTGCCAGCAGTGAGGAAGCCCTCCTAAATCAGCCCCAGCATTTT.

The rearrangement joins TRBV28 to TRBJ2-4, with D uncertain. V lost 7 bases and J 8 bases, leaving 9 bases between the germline ends. The CDR3 spans 11 residues. CDR1 and CDR2 from the germline V gene are MDHEN and SYDVKM. The CDR3 DNA follows: TGTGCCAGCACCCGGTTGGACATTCAGTACTTC. Amino acid sequence: CASTRLDIQYF.

The chain carries TRBV10-3 and TRBJ2-5, with no clear D. CDR1 ENHRY and CDR2 SYGVKD come from the germline V gene. Trimming took 8 bases from V and 1 from J, leaving 11 bases between them. This CDR3 spans 13 amino acids. This CDR3 reads CAIPARPQETQYF. In DNA form, the CDR3 reads TGTGCCATCCCGGCCCGGCCCCAAGAGACCCAGTACTTC.

J is TRBJ1-5 and V is TRBV20-1; D remains unclear. CDR1 is DFQATT and CDR2 is SNEGSKA in the germline V gene (reference sequence). The CDR3 is 15 amino acids. Trimming took off 6 bases at V and 2 bases at J, with 17 bases between the two ends. The CDR3 sequence is CSAPGRVLGNQPQHF. DNA of the CDR3: TGCAGTGCACCGGGCAGAGTTTTGGGCAATCAGCCCCAGCATTTT.

The rearrangement uses TRBV27 and TRBJ2-7; 11 nucleotides align to TRBD2. The V gene's germline CDR1 is MNHEY and CDR2 SMNVEV (reference sequence). V lost 6 bases, J lost 2 bases, and 3 bases stayed unmatched. The CDR3 is made up of 14 amino acids. The CDR3 region is CASSASGRTYEQYF. The CDR3 DNA reads TGTGCCAGCAGCGCTAGCGGGAGGACCTACGAGCAGTACTTC.

This chain uses TRBV7-9 with TRBJ2-5, with D maybe TRBD2 (6 bases). The CDR3 loop spans 13 amino acids. Trimming removed 4 bases from V and 4 bases from J, with 10 bases in between. Germline V CDR1 and CDR2: SEHNR, FQNEAQ (reference sequence). CDR3 nucleotides: TGTGCCAGCAGCTCCCTGACTAGAGAGACCCAGTACTTC. Translated: CASSSLTRETQYF.

The CDR3 nucleotides read TGTGCCAGCATGCGGGAGGACGGCGAGACCCAGTACTTC. Protein: CASMREDGETQYF. V gene TRBV5-6 combines with J gene TRBJ2-5; 8 bases align to TRBD2. Germline CDR1 is SGHDT and CDR2 is YYEEEE. J gave up 5 bases and V 6 bases, and 6 bases lay outside the gene matches. The CDR3 runs to 13 residues.

This rearrangement joins TRBV7-9 to TRBJ2-7, with 8 bases fitting TRBD1. The V gene's germline CDR1 is SEHNR and CDR2 FQNEAQ (reference sequence). The CDR3 sequence is 16 residues long. The V and J ends lost 5 bases and 4 bases, in that order; junction bases with no gene match: 13. The CDR3 here is CASSGQGLGGMYEQYF. The CDR3 nucleotides read TGTGCCAGCAGCGGACAGGGTCTGGGCGGAATGTACGAGCAGTACTTC.